This T cell receptor (beta chain) was observed in a study of human CD8 memory T cell subsets. Study findings and constraints: Minimal repertoire overlap was seen between stem-like memory T cells and precursor exhausted T cells. Diversity in stem-like memory and precursor exhausted T cells was similarly high, unlike effector memory cells.

Duplicate roughly 160,000-cell vials of sorted CD8+ T cells per subset supplied the RNA. It was UMI-labeled 5' RACE by which the TCR beta libraries were made. TCRdb re-analyzed the 5' RACE reads; it lists each CDR3 protein once, without DNA. This table holds over 7,000 distinct CDR3 sequences. About this clonotype itself: Its specificity is not known.

This CDR3 is built from 13 residues. CDR1 and CDR2 from the germline V gene are DFQATT and SNEGSKA (reference sequence). The specimen was CD8+ T cells from PBMCs. The sequence was collected from a human donor in good health. The rearrangement uses TRBV20-1 and TRBJ2-3; the TCRdb D gene call, TRBD1, has no DNA to confirm it. The CDR3 region is CSGTQGAIDTQYF.